This T cell receptor (beta chain) was sequenced during a study of blood T cell repertoires in COVID-19. Profiled with immunoSEQ multiplex PCR; TCRdb holds only in-frame clones, not every one. The sample comprises fewer than 300,000 clones, roughly 91% of which are singletons, and approximately 9% rests with the top ten. Cohort 3 donors counted as recovered after two negative PCRs, clearance, or resolved symptoms. This clone came up a few times. The V gene's germline CDR1 is LNHDA and CDR2 SQIVND (reference sequence). The J segment lost 6 bases and the V segment lost 5 bases, leaving 10 bases of the junction unmatched. The CDR3 totals 14 residues.

The V call is TRBV19, the J call TRBJ2-7; 7 bases line up with TRBD2. The material sequenced was PBMCs or T cells enriched from blood (not recorded which). The origin of this receptor is a middle-aged man who had recovered from COVID-19. The CDR3: CASSFTRGEGEQYF. CDR3 bases: TGTGCCAGTAGTTTTACTCGTGGGGAGGGCGAGCAGTACTTC.